The 9 T cell receptor beta chains below come from one sample, sequenced in a study of CD8 T cells in Susac syndrome. Random hexamers primed reverse transcription of about 0.45 to 1 ug RNA. In TCRdb, the immunoSEQ multiplex PCR reads were re-called with MiXCR into one record per CDR3 protein. Of 80,000 or so distinct CDR3 sequences in the sample, more than 85% were seen once. The sample comprised CD4+ T cells from PBMCs. Every receptor here comes from a human donor with Susac syndrome.

This chain joins TRBV20-1 and TRBJ1-6; D gene uncertain. This CDR3 is 14 amino acids long. In germline, CDR1 is DFQATT, CDR2 SNEGSKA (reference sequence). V shed 0 bases and J shed 9 bases, with 12 bases lying between them. The CDR3 sequence: CSARESAGRSPLHF. The CDR3 DNA reads TGCAGTGCTAGAGAATCAGCCGGCCGTTCACCCCTCCACTTT.

V usage is TRBV5-6 and J usage is TRBJ2-3, with 7 bases identical to TRBD1. CDR3 length equals 19 residues. V shed 6 bases, J shed 4 bases, and the junction held 23 bases outside the gene matches. Germline V gives CDR1 SGHDT, CDR2 YYEEEE. This CDR3 reads CASNRYSGTAGGFSDTQYF. CDR3 bases: TGTGCCAGCAACCGATATTCCGGGACAGCCGGAGGTTTTTCAGATACGCAGTATTTT.

The rearrangement joins TRBV2 to TRBJ2-5, with 7 bases that match TRBD2. The CDR3 sequence is 14 residues long. With V trimmed by 2 bases and J by 1 base, 1 base remained unmatched. Looked up from germline, CDR1 is SNHLY and CDR2 is FYNNEI. The CDR3 loop is CASSEWGGQETQYF. The CDR3 DNA reads TGTGCCAGCAGTGAATGGGGGGGCCAAGAGACCCAGTACTTC.

This chain connects TRBV3-1 to TRBJ1-1, with 8 bases that match TRBD1. CDR1 and CDR2 from the germline V gene are LGHDT and YNNKEL (reference sequence). V lost 1 base, J lost 1 base, and 2 bases stayed unmatched. CDR3 size: 15 residues. CDR3 residues: CASSQGTGKNTEAFF. CDR3 nucleotides: TGTGCCAGCAGCCAAGGGACAGGGAAGAACACTGAAGCTTTCTTT.

V is TRBV12-3 or TRBV12-4 and J is TRBJ2-7; D may be TRBD2 (5 bases). The V end was cut by 3 bases, the J end by 4 bases, with 7 bases between. This CDR3 region has 12 residues. The CDR3 region is CASSFEGYEQYF. The CDR3 nucleotides read TGTGCCAGCAGTTTTGAGGGTTACGAGCAGTACTTC.

This sequence joins TRBV30 and TRBJ2-1, with D tentatively TRBD1 (5 bases). Trimming removed 2 bases at V and 6 bases at J, with 14 bases between. The CDR3 contains 14 residues. Per the germline V gene, CDR1 is GTSNPN and CDR2 is SVGIG (reference sequence). CDR3 sequence (DNA): TGTGCCTGGAGTCCCCGACTGGGGCGCAATGAGCAGTTCTTC. Translation gives CAWSPRLGRNEQFF. Full variable domain (remainder filled in from reference TRBV30 and TRBJ2-1): SQTIHQWPATLVQPVGSPLSLECTVEGTSNPNLYWYRQAAGRGLQLLFYSVGIGQISSEVPQNLSASRPQDRQFILSSKKLLLSDSGFYLCAWSPRLGRNEQFFGPGTRLTVL.

V usage is TRBV7-2 and J usage is TRBJ1-1, with 12 bases that match TRBD1. This CDR3 contains 15 residues. Germline CDR1 and CDR2: SGHTA and FQGNSA. V dropped 0 bases and J dropped 5; count of bases not matched to a gene: 1. For the CDR3, the DNA is TGTGCCAGCAGCTTAGCGGGACAGGGGGCGACTGAAGCTTTCTTT. Protein sequence: CASSLAGQGATEAFF.

The chain combines TRBV9 with TRBJ2-1; tentative D call: TRBD1 (5 bases). The CDR3 contains 16 residues. CDR1 is SGDLS, CDR2 YYNGEE, per germline. The V end was cut by 3 bases, the J end by 13 bases, with 26 bases between. CDR3 sequence (DNA): TGTGCCAGCAGCGCCCATCTAGGGCTTCAGGACAAAAAACAGTTCTTC. Its protein product is CASSAHLGLQDKKQFF. Looking up the rest from reference TRBV9 and TRBJ2-1 gives the full variable domain: DSGVTQTPKHLITATGQRVTLRCSPRSGDLSVYWYQQSLDQGLQFLIQYYNGEERAKGNILERFSAQQFPDLHSELNLSSLELGDSALYFCASSAHLGLQDKKQFFGPGTRLTVL.

The CDR3 spells CSVDEGYF. The CDR3 DNA sequence: TGCAGCGTTGACGAGGGGTATTTT. V usage is TRBV29-1 and J usage is TRBJ2-3, with D possibly TRBD2 on 5 matching bases. Germline lookup yields CDR1 SQVTM and CDR2 ANQGSEA. V gave up 3 bases and J gave up 14 bases, with 6 bases separating them. CDR3 length: 8 amino acids.